This T cell receptor (beta chain) was recovered during a study of memory CD4+ T cells and cytomegalovirus serostatus. On the study more broadly: Donors were healthy Belgian adults, 9 or 10 CMV seropositive and roughly 25 seronegative.

TCRdb's table, derived via immunoSEQ multiplex PCR, lists solely in-frame clones and lacks some. Of tens of thousands of clones listed, roughly 82% are singletons. The CDR3 loop spans 15 amino acids. V shed 2 bases, J shed 6 bases, and the junction held 5 bases outside the gene matches. Germline CDR1 reads LNHDA; CDR2 reads SQIVND (reference sequence). The sort gate was single viable CD3+CD4+CD8-CD45RO+ cells for memory CD4+ T cells. Serostatus was set by detecting CMV pp150, pp28, p38, p52 IgG. V usage is TRBV19 and J usage is TRBJ2-4, with 9 bases identical to TRBD1. The receptor's source is an adult in good health and CMV-seronegative. Sequencing was performed on memory CD4+ T cells from blood. The CDR3 DNA reads TGTGCCAGTAGTATAAACACGGACAGGGGAAACATTCAGTACTTC. This gives the protein CASSINTDRGNIQYF. Full variable domain (missing parts from reference TRBV19 and TRBJ2-4): DGGITQSPKYLFRKEGQNVTLSCEQNLNHDAMYWYRQDPGQGLRLIYYSQIVNDFQKGDIAEGYSVSREKKESFPLTVTSAQKNPTAFYLCASSINTDRGNIQYFGAGTRLSVL.